The 17 T cell receptor beta chains below were found in one sample sequenced in a study of blood T cell repertoires in COVID-19. The repertoire was sequenced with immunoSEQ multiplex PCR; TCRdb's copy has only in-frame clones and lacks some. The sample carries 240,000 or so clones, approximately 84% recorded once. Material for sequencing was PBMCs or T cells enriched from blood (not recorded which). The receptors derive from a middle-aged woman with acute COVID-19.

The chain links TRBV11-2 to TRBJ2-5; D is possibly TRBD1 (7 bases). The CDR3 spans 13 residues. Deletions cut 7 bases from V and 2 bases from J, with 11 bases between. In germline, CDR1 is SGHAT, CDR2 FQNNGV. Written as DNA, the CDR3 is TGTGCCAGCAACCAGGGGGGACAAGAGACCCAGTACTTC. Translated: CASNQGGQETQYF.

On this clone: This is likely an artifact of a read error, given a far larger clone one base away. The chain combines TRBV2 with TRBJ1-1, with 8 bases fitting TRBD1. Germline assignment: CDR1 SNHLY and CDR2 FYNNEI. J was trimmed by 1 base and V by 8 bases; bases with no gene match: 0. The CDR3 runs to 12 residues. Written as DNA, the CDR3 is TGTGCCAGCGGGACAGGGAACACTGAAGCTTTCTTT. It yields the protein CASGTGNTEAFF.

The chain employs TRBV12-2 and TRBJ2-5; TRBD1 is taken as the D call from the table, unchecked against the DNA. TRBV12-2 is a pseudogene. This CDR3 contains 14 residues. The CDR3 spells CASRPLARQETQYF. As DNA, the CDR3 is TGTGCAAGTCGCCCTCTTGCTCGACAGGAGACCCAGTACTTC.

The chain links TRBV30 to TRBJ1-2; tentative D call: TRBD1 (6 bases). The CDR3 contains 13 residues. V shed 3 bases and J shed 0 bases, with 8 bases lying between them. Germline CDR1 reads GTSNPN; CDR2 reads SVGIG (reference sequence). The CDR3 loop is CAWRQGANYGYTF. For the CDR3, the DNA is TGTGCCTGGAGACAGGGAGCTAACTATGGCTACACCTTC.

The V call is TRBV19, the J call TRBJ1-4, with D uncertain. V dropped 7 bases and J dropped 5 bases, with 14 bases sitting between them. The length of the CDR3 is 14 residues. Germline CDR1 LNHDA, CDR2 SQIVND (reference sequence). The CDR3 protein is CASNRVGRNEKLFF. The CDR3 coding sequence is TGTGCCAGTAACCGGGTCGGCCGGAATGAAAAACTGTTTTTT.

The chain carries TRBV11-2 and TRBJ2-3; TRBD2 might be the D (6 bases). Germline V gives CDR1 SGHAT, CDR2 FQNNGV. The CDR3 extends over 19 amino acids. With 5 bases removed from V and 2 bases from J, the gap between germline ends came to 26 bases. This CDR3 is CASSARSGGTPLITDTQYF. The DNA of the CDR3 is TGTGCCAGCAGCGCTCGGAGTGGCGGGACCCCCCTGATCACAGATACGCAGTATTTT.

The chain couples TRBV5-1 to TRBJ1-1; TRBD1 matches at 7 bases. The V segment lost 0 bases and the J segment 1 base; nucleotides outside the gene matches: 3. This CDR3 region has 15 residues. From germline, CDR1 is SGHRS and CDR2 YFSETQ. The CDR3 protein is CASSLEAGGNTEAFF. The CDR3 DNA reads as TGCGCCAGCAGCTTGGAAGCAGGGGGGAACACTGAAGCTTTCTTT.

The chain links TRBV19 to TRBJ2-7; D remains ambiguous. Germline values: CDR1 LNHDA, CDR2 SQIVND (reference sequence). CDR3 length: 13 residues. The V end was cut by 5 bases, the J end by 6 bases, with 14 bases between. The CDR3 loop is CASSSNLVSEQYF. Written as DNA, the CDR3 is TGTGCCAGTAGTTCCAATCTAGTATCCGAGCAGTACTTC.

The chain couples TRBV27 to TRBJ1-4, with TRBD1 matching over 7 bases. The germline CDR1 and CDR2 sequences are MNHEY and SMNVEV (reference sequence). The length of the CDR3 is 16 residues. After removal of 3 bases from V and 0 bases from J, the junction contained 4 bases not matched to a gene. The CDR3 region has the DNA TGTGCCAGCAGTTTGGACAGGCGGGCAACTAATGAAAAACTGTTTTTT. It translates to CASSLDRRATNEKLFF.

The chain's CDR3 is CASSFLGLATNTGELFF. CDR3 bases: TGTGCCAGCAGTTTCCTGGGACTAGCAACGAACACCGGGGAGCTGTTTTTT. The V gene is TRBV28, the J gene TRBJ2-2; TRBD2 matches 9 bases. After removal of 3 bases from V and 0 bases from J, the junction contained 5 bases not matched to a gene. The CDR3 extends over 17 amino acids. Germline V gene data show CDR1 as MDHEN and CDR2 as SYDVKM.

This clone was detected a few times. This rearrangement joins TRBV11-3 to TRBJ2-1, with 9 bases matching TRBD1. The CDR3 consists of 20 residues. The V gene's germline CDR1 is SGHNT and CDR2 YENEEA. V was clipped by 0 bases and J by 0 bases; unmatched bases: 12. The CDR3 is CASSLDPRGTGLISYNEQFF. CDR3 nucleotides: TGTGCCAGCAGCTTAGATCCAAGAGGGACAGGGTTAATCTCCTACAATGAGCAGTTCTTC.

The chain has TRBV7-9 and TRBJ1-2; 8 nucleotides match TRBD1. The germline gives CDR1 SEHNR, CDR2 FQNEAQ (reference sequence). The CDR3 is made up of 14 amino acids. Germline trimming cut 8 bases from V and 5 bases from J; bases unmatched to any gene: 10. The CDR3 sequence: CASWILDRAYGYTF. In DNA, the CDR3 is TGTGCCAGCTGGATTCTGGACAGGGCATATGGCTACACCTTC. The entire variable domain, with the rest obtained from reference TRBV7-9 and TRBJ1-2, is as follows: DTGVSQNPRHKITKRGQNVTFRCDPISEHNRLYWYRQTLGQGPEFLTYFQNEAQLEKSRLLSDRFSAERPKGSFSTLEIQRTEQGDSAMYLCASWILDRAYGYTFGSGTRLTVV.

The chain couples TRBV29-1 to TRBJ2-7; 9 bases are shared with TRBD1. Germline V gene sequence: CDR1 SQVTM, CDR2 ANQGSEA. The CDR3 runs to 12 residues. V dropped 7 bases and J dropped 7; count of bases not matched to a gene: 8. The CDR3 bases are TGCAGCGCCCGACAGGGGGTAAGAGAGCAGTACTTC. Encoded protein: CSARQGVREQYF.

This CDR3 reads CASGGLSSYNEQFF. The DNA for the CDR3 is TGTGCCAGTGGGGGACTTAGCTCCTACAATGAGCAGTTCTTC. V usage is TRBV19 and J usage is TRBJ2-1, with D perhaps TRBD2 (6 bases). The length of the CDR3 is 14 residues. Germline CDR1 LNHDA, CDR2 SQIVND (reference sequence). Trimming shortened V by 8 bases and J by 0 bases, and 11 bases separated the two germline ends.

The gene calls are TRBV9 and TRBJ2-1; D uncertain. The CDR3 is 15 residues long. Germline CDR1 and CDR2: SGDLS and YYNGEE. V was shortened by 1 base and J by 4 bases, with 12 bases between the two germline ends. CDR3 coding DNA: TGTGCCAGCAGCGTACTTCCCATACATTACAATGAGCAGTTCTTC. Translated: CASSVLPIHYNEQFF.

The V gene is TRBV7-3, the J gene TRBJ2-3; TRBD2 matches at 13 bases. The germline CDR1 and CDR2 sequences are SGHTA and FQGTGA. With 4 bases clipped from V and 2 bases from J, the junction kept 3 bases outside the gene matches. The CDR3 extends over 16 amino acids. CDR3 sequence: CASSWGTSGTTDTQYF. The DNA for the CDR3 is TGTGCCAGCAGCTGGGGGACTAGCGGGACCACAGATACGCAGTATTTT.

This clone turned up a few times. The chain uses TRBV19 and TRBJ2-2; the D is unclear. CDR3 length: 14 residues. Germline CDR1 LNHDA, CDR2 SQIVND (reference sequence). Trimming removed 7 bases at V and 3 bases at J, with 12 bases between. The CDR3 loop reads CASTSTADTGELFF. The CDR3 nucleotides read TGTGCCAGTACGTCTACGGCGGACACCGGGGAGCTGTTTTTT.